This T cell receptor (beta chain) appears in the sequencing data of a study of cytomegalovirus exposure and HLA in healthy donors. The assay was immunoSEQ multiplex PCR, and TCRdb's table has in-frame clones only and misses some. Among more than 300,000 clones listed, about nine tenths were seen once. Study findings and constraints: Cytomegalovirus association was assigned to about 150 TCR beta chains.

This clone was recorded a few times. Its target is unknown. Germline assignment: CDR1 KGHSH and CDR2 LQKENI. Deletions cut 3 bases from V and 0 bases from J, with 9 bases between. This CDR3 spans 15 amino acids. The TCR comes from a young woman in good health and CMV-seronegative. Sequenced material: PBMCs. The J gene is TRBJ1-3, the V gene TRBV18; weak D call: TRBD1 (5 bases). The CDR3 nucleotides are TGTGCCAGCTCACCTCAGGACAACTCTGGAAACACCATATATTTT. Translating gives CASSPQDNSGNTIYF.